Below, 2 T cell receptor beta chains from the same sample are listed, as sequenced in a study of T cell repertoires in ileal Crohn's disease. Sequenced by immunoSEQ multiplex PCR; TCRdb stores in-frame clones only, minus some. The sample consists of around 4,200 clones, about 82% of them appearing once. Specified time point: neoterminal ileum biopsy at postoperative endoscopy, about 6 months after surgery. Input material: ileal tissue. The receptors derive from an adult with Crohn's disease.

The CDR3 region is CSVSDTQYF. DNA for the CDR3: TGCAGCGTTTCTGATACGCAGTATTTT. V gene TRBV29-1 combines with J gene TRBJ2-3; D not certain. The CDR3 has 9 amino acids. Looked up from germline, CDR1 is SQVTM and CDR2 is ANQGSEA. V shed 5 bases and J shed 6 bases, with 3 bases lying between them.

This clone has only one observation. The sample has other DNA sequences that encode this CDR3 too. This rearrangement joins TRBV6-1 to TRBJ2-7; 7 nucleotides match TRBD2. This CDR3 spans 15 amino acids. The germline CDR1 and CDR2 sequences are MNHNS and SASEGT. V lost 1 base, J lost 4 bases, and 7 bases stayed unmatched. CDR3 DNA sequence: TGTGCCAGCAGTGAAGAGGCTAGCGGATCGTACGAGCAGTACTTC. This codes for CASSEEASGSYEQYF.